Following are 15 T cell receptor beta chains from one sample sequenced in a study of CD4 and CD8 cells across lung adenocarcinoma regions. TCRdb reanalysed the PCR reads using MiXCR and keeps one entry per CDR3 protein. Among 5,700 or so distinct CDR3 sequences, roughly 60% were seen once, and the ten largest hold roughly a quarter. Sequences were obtained from CD4+ T cells from the center of a lung tumor. The source is a female donor with lung adenocarcinoma. The CD4 and CD8 labels of this study may be unreliable.

This chain links TRBV6-2 or TRBV6-3 with TRBJ1-1, with D possibly TRBD1 on 6 matching bases. CDR1 and CDR2 from the germline V gene are MNHEY and SVGEGT. V shed 5 bases and J shed 4 bases, with 14 bases lying between them. The CDR3 spans 14 residues. CDR3 sequence reads: CASSPSGGPTEAFF. The CDR3 bases are TGTGCCAGCAGTCCCTCTGGGGGGCCCACTGAAGCTTTCTTT.

Judged by abundance, this clonotype is medium-sized. The rearrangement links TRBV25-1 to TRBJ1-1; unclear D gene. The CDR3 has 13 amino acids. The V end was cut by 1 base, the J end by 7 bases, with 10 bases between. CDR1 and CDR2 (germline): MGHDK, SYGVNS. The CDR3 here is CASSEWSGNEAFF. The DNA for the CDR3 is TGTGCCAGCAGTGAATGGTCGGGGAATGAAGCTTTCTTT.

V usage is TRBV6-1 and J usage is TRBJ2-3; unclear D gene. The V gene lost 6 bases and the J gene lost 5 bases, with 15 bases spanning the gap. This CDR3 has 14 amino acids. The V gene's germline CDR1 is MNHNS and CDR2 SASEGT. The CDR3 DNA sequence: TGTGCCAGCAGCCGAACCCAGAATTTAGATACGCAGTATTTT. Its protein product is CASSRTQNLDTQYF.

This CDR3 reads CASSETSQFEQYF. The CDR3 nucleotides are TGTGCCAGCAGTGAGACTAGCCAGTTTGAGCAGTACTTC. V gene TRBV6-1 combines with J gene TRBJ2-5; TRBD2 matches 7 bases. Germline CDR1 MNHNS, CDR2 SASEGT. V shed 3 bases, J shed 11 bases, and the junction held 9 bases outside the gene matches. CDR3 size: 13 residues.

The chain recombines TRBV7-6 with TRBJ2-5, with 8 bases aligning to TRBD1. CDR3 size: 14 residues. The ends lost 5 bases at V and 7 bases at J; junction bases unmatched: 9. Germline CDR1 is SGHVS and CDR2 is FNYEAQ. CDR3 region: CASSPGGGPGTQYF. The CDR3 bases are TGTGCCAGCAGCCCAGGGGGCGGACCTGGGACCCAGTACTTC.

A remark on this clonotype: This may come from a read error, since a much larger clone is one base off. This chain's CDR3 is CASSFGEKNEQFF. The CDR3 nucleotides are TGTGCCAGCAGCTTTGGCGAAAAGAATGAGCAGTTCTTC. The V call is TRBV11-2, the J call TRBJ2-1; D is unresolved. Trimming left V 3 bases short and J 7 bases short, with 10 bases between. The germline CDR1 and CDR2 sequences are SGHAT and FQNNGV. The CDR3 has 13 amino acids.

The chain uses TRBV6-1 and TRBJ2-2; TRBD2 matches at 8 bases. Germline V gene data show CDR1 as MNHNS and CDR2 as SASEGT. The CDR3 has 14 residues. Trimming took 6 bases from V and 11 from J; bases not matched to a gene: 11. The DNA for the CDR3 is TGTGCCAGCAGCCGACTAGCGAGACGGGGTGAGCTGTTTTTT. Translation gives CASSRLARRGELFF.

By share, this clonotype ranks as large. The J gene is TRBJ2-1, the V gene TRBV6-1; D call uncertain. There are 13 residues in the CDR3. The germline V gene encodes CDR1 MNHNS and CDR2 SASEGT. V lost 6 bases and J lost 5, with 11 bases in between. This CDR3 is CASSPTLNNEQFF. CDR3 nucleotides: TGTGCCAGCAGCCCCACACTTAACAATGAGCAGTTCTTC.

The chain joins TRBV7-8 to TRBJ2-7; 10 nucleotides align to TRBD2. This CDR3 is 15 amino acids long. CDR1 is SGHVS, CDR2 FQNEAQ, per germline. With V trimmed by 6 bases and J by 2 bases, 7 bases remained unmatched. The chain's CDR3 is CASSSRTSGPYEQYF. CDR3 coding DNA: TGTGCCAGCAGTTCCCGGACTAGCGGTCCCTACGAGCAGTACTTC.

This chain connects TRBV6-1 to TRBJ2-5, with 9 bases lining up with TRBD1. The CDR3 has 12 amino acids. The V gene's germline CDR1 is MNHNS and CDR2 SASEGT. V lost 5 bases, J lost 12 bases, and 7 bases stayed unmatched. CDR3 in DNA: TGTGCCAGCAGTCCCGGGACAGGGTTTGAGTACTTC. It yields the protein CASSPGTGFEYF.

This clonotype was detected only once. At one of its ends the junction is not consistent with the germline gene, which may arise from a read error. The V call is TRBV6-1, the J call TRBJ2-2; 10 positions match TRBD2. CDR3 length: 19 amino acids. Germline values: CDR1 MNHNS, CDR2 SASEGT. The CDR3 DNA sequence: TGTGCCAGCAGACCACTAGCGGGATTGGGCTGTGCCAGAAACGGGGAGCAGTTTTTT. It codes for CASRPLAGLGCARNGEQFF.

By frequency in the sample, this clonotype is large. The CDR3 protein is CAISEGKGGETQYF. The CDR3 DNA follows: TGTGCCATCAGTGAAGGAAAGGGGGGGGAGACCCAGTACTTC. The gene calls are TRBV10-3 and TRBJ2-5, with D possibly TRBD2 on 7 matching bases. Trimming removed 3 bases at V and 5 bases at J, with 13 bases between. Per germline, CDR1 ENHRY and CDR2 SYGVKD. The CDR3 is 14 residues long.

The J gene is TRBJ2-5, the V gene TRBV6-5; D call uncertain. The J call may not be correct, given that the DNA end is closer to TRBJ2-7. The CDR3 consists of 13 residues. The germline CDR1 and CDR2 sequences are MNHEY and SVGAGI. The CDR3 DNA is TGTGCCAGCAGTTACGGACCAAACTACGAGCAGTACTTC. It is translated as CASSYGPNYEQYF.

In DNA form, the CDR3 reads TGTGCCAGCAGTTACTTGTCTGGACTAGCGGGAGAAGAGCAGTTCTTC. This translates into CASSYLSGLAGEEQFF. This chain joins TRBV6-5 and TRBJ2-1; 13 bases agree with TRBD2. The CDR3 covers 16 residues. With 1 base clipped from V and 10 bases from J, the junction kept 7 bases outside the gene matches. Looked up from germline, CDR1 is MNHEY and CDR2 is SVGAGI.

Worth noting for this clonotype: The conserved phenylalanine or tryptophan normally closing the CDR3 is absent here, so this likely arose from a read error. The DNA is left out, because the CDR3 cannot be placed on it with certainty; the CDR3 is given as TCRdb lists it. This chain uses TRBV10-1 with TRBJ2-5. Germline assignment: CDR1 WNHNN and CDR2 SYGVQD (reference sequence). The CDR3 is 13 residues long, counting both termini. The CDR3 region is CAGCESAVKTWYS.